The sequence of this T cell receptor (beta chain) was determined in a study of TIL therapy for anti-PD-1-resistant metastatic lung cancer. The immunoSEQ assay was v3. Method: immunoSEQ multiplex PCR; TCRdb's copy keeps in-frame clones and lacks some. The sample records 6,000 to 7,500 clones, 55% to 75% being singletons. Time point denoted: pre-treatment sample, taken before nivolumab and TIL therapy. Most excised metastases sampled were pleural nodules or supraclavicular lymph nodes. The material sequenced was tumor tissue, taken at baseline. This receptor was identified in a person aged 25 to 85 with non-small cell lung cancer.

CDR3 residues: CASSELRPNSGANVLTF. In DNA form, the CDR3 reads TGCGCCAGCAGTGAGTTGAGACCGAACTCTGGGGCCAACGTCCTGACTTTC. This chain uses TRBV10-2 with TRBJ2-6; unclear D gene. This CDR3 has 17 amino acids. Deletions cut 1 base from V and 0 bases from J, with 10 bases between. Germline-derived CDR1 and CDR2 are WSHSY and SAAADI.